The subject of this entry is one T cell receptor (beta chain). Its antigen specificity is not known. The sample holds no much larger clone one base away, and base qualities are not on file. The immunoSEQ assay was used to generate TCR beta chain sequences from genomic DNA. The source study handled its data this way. Any CDR3 sequence that did not begin with the conserved framework cysteine at position 104 was removed by hand. To get clonality, the normalized Shannon's Diversity Index was subtracted from one, giving values from 0 (maximal diversity) to 1 (oligoclonal). To check whether a given CDR3 had different frequencies in two samples, for example brain versus blood, chi-squared comparison-of-proportions tests were used. Public clonotypes were identified through searches of immuneACCESS, and similarity to known antiviral clonotypes was evaluated with the VDJdb browser. TCRdb's version of the immuneACCESS table is confined to in-frame rearrangements and falls short of the full clone set. An unresolved V gene accounts for under half of the shortfall where checked; the remainder is of unknown origin. V and J calls and clone size follow that table, whereas D and trimming were derived from the DNA. In this sample the table shows over 95,000 clones, approximately 94% of which occur a single time. Together, the top ten hold under 4.5% of the sample.

What the time point label conveys for this sample: resected brain tissue, or blood drawn just prior to surgery. Surgery cases with the highest brain T cell transcript signatures were selected for TCR beta chain sequencing of brain tissue and, where available, blood. Prior to surgery, the patients had been treated with at least one anti-epileptic drug. TCR-sequenced patients were children with drug-resistant epilepsy due to tuberous sclerosis complex, focal cortical dysplasia, Rasmussen encephalitis or hemimegalencephaly. Blood samples were drawn just before the epilepsy surgery. Bulk genomic DNA was extracted from unsorted brain tissue and whole blood with the Monarch genomic DNA purification kit. The CDR3 measures 11 amino acids from cysteine to phenylalanine. Just CDR3 DNA is preserved here, 33 bases in frame from base 1. At the junction V is shortened by 8 bases and J by 5 bases, with 9 bases in between.

The sample originates from a study of brain T cells in children with intractable seizures (dated by TCRdb to the early 2020s). Broadly, across the study: A NanoString immunology panel was first used to screen resected brain tissue from roughly 52 pediatric epilepsy surgery cases for immune gene transcripts. Of the roughly twelve selected surgery cases, pre-surgery blood was also sequenced for eight, so four had brain tissue only.

Here is what the overall study found, with its caveats: Because sequencing depth was different between pre-surgery and post-surgery blood, clones absent from the pre-surgery sample may reflect undersampling. The patients' HCMV serostatus was not known, and viral specificity was inferred solely from CDR3 sequence similarity.

This TCR derives from a boy younger than two with hemimegalencephaly and intractable seizures. The material was peripheral blood, obtained at surgery. The chain is made from TRBV12-3 or TRBV12-4 and TRBJ1-2, with TRBD1 as a weak D call on 5 bases. The nucleotide sequence is given as TGTGCCAGCTCGCGACAGTATGGCTACACCTTC. This yields the protein CASSRQYGYTF.